The 17 T cell receptor beta chains reported below all come from one sample, sequenced in a study of long-term antiretroviral therapy in people with HIV. They ran version v3.0 of the immunoSEQ assay at survey level. Profiled with immunoSEQ multiplex PCR; TCRdb holds only in-frame clones, not every one. The table lists around 21,000 clones, 82% of them singletons. Sequences were derived from unsorted PBMCs, sampled at the start of antiretroviral therapy. The source of these receptors is a man aged 50 or older with HIV.

The V and J genes are TRBV11-2 and TRBJ2-7; D not resolved. Looked up from germline, CDR1 is SGHAT and CDR2 is FQNNGV. Trimming removed 0 bases at V and 4 bases at J, with 7 bases between. CDR3 length equals 13 residues. The CDR3 here is CASSLDLAYEQYF. CDR3 DNA sequence: TGTGCCAGCAGCTTAGATCTGGCATACGAGCAGTACTTC.

This clone was observed a handful of times. The V call is TRBV30, the J call TRBJ1-2; D call uncertain. This CDR3 contains 12 residues. V lost 5 bases to trimming and J lost 7 bases, with 14 bases between them. CDR1 is GTSNPN, CDR2 SVGIG, per germline (reference sequence). The CDR3 spells CAWSDEVIGYTF. The CDR3 DNA reads as TGTGCCTGGTCGGACGAGGTAATTGGCTACACCTTC.

The chain combines TRBV5-4 with TRBJ2-7; D may be TRBD1 (6 bases). Trimming cost V 0 bases and J 3 bases, with 13 bases left between them. The CDR3 loop spans 15 amino acids. CDR1 is SGHNT and CDR2 is YYREEE in the germline V gene (reference sequence). CDR3: CASSLEQGIGYEQYF. In nucleotides, the CDR3 is TGTGCCAGCAGCTTGGAACAGGGAATAGGCTACGAGCAGTACTTC.

The chain has TRBV9 and TRBJ2-7; D gene unclear. V was cut by 0 bases and J by 5 bases, with 15 bases left in between. CDR3 size: 15 residues. Germline CDR1 SGDLS, CDR2 YYNGEE. The CDR3: CASSVVGHDSNEQYF. The CDR3 bases are TGTGCCAGCAGCGTAGTAGGTCATGACTCGAACGAGCAGTACTTC.

J is TRBJ1-1 and V is TRBV19, with unresolved D. CDR1 is LNHDA, CDR2 SQIVND, per germline (reference sequence). This CDR3 is built from 15 residues. Trimming left V 7 bases short and J 3 bases short, with 18 bases between. In DNA form, the CDR3 reads TGTGCCAGTATCCCCGGGATTCCACGGGACACTGAAGCTTTCTTT. This sequence encodes CASIPGIPRDTEAFF.

This clone was observed a single time. The chain combines TRBV10-3 with TRBJ2-5; maybe TRBD1 (5 bases). This CDR3 region has 15 residues. Germline V gives CDR1 ENHRY, CDR2 SYGVKD. The V end lost 2 bases, the J end lost 4 bases, and 14 bases lay between the germline ends. CDR3 nucleotide sequence: TGTGCCATCAGTGAGGGGCAGGGCATAGGAGAGACCCAGTACTTC. It encodes CAISEGQGIGETQYF.

A single count supports this clone. The junction shows a germline mismatch at one end, possibly a read error. The V gene is TRBV10-2, the J gene TRBJ1-5; no firm D call. Germline CDR1 reads WSHSY; CDR2 reads SAAADI. There are 13 residues in the CDR3. The CDR3, as DNA: TGCGCCAGCAATGAGGGTTTGGGACAGCCCCAGCATTTT. This sequence encodes CASNEGLGQPQHF.

A few counts support this clone. The chain carries TRBV15 and TRBJ1-6; no clear D gene. The CDR3 contains 14 residues. CDR1 is LNHNV, CDR2 YYDKDF, per germline (reference sequence). V shed 0 bases and J shed 7 bases, with 7 bases lying between them. The chain's CDR3 is CATSRDKGNSPLHF. The CDR3 DNA is TGTGCCACCAGCAGAGATAAAGGGAATTCACCCCTCCACTTT. Together with reference TRBV15 and TRBJ1-6, the CDR3 gives the full variable domain: DAMVIQNPRYQVTQFGKPVTLSCSQTLNHNVMYWYQQKSSQAPKLLFHYYDKDFNNEADTPDNFQSRRPNTSFCFLDIRSPGLGDTAMYLCATSRDKGNSPLHFGNGTRLTVT.

This rearrangement joins TRBV11-1 to TRBJ2-3, with TRBD1 matching over 9 bases. Germline V gene lookup returns CDR1 SGHAT and CDR2 FQDESV (reference sequence). The CDR3 is made up of 15 amino acids. With 5 bases clipped from V and 5 bases from J, the junction kept 8 bases outside the gene matches. In DNA form, the CDR3 reads TGTGCCAGCAGCCGCTGGGACAGGGAAGGAGATACGCAGTATTTT. The encoded protein is CASSRWDREGDTQYF. Combining the CDR3 with reference TRBV11-1 and TRBJ2-3 gives the whole variable domain EAEVAQSPRYKITEKSQAVAFWCDPISGHATLYWYRQILGQGPELLVQFQDESVVDDSQLPKDRFSAERLKGVDSTLKIQPAELGDSAMYLCASSRWDREGDTQYFGPGTRLTVL.

The gene calls are TRBV10-1 and TRBJ2-7; the match to TRBD2 covers 7 bases. CDR1 is WNHNN, CDR2 SYGVQD, per germline (reference sequence). The length of the CDR3 is 14 residues. The V gene end was trimmed by 3 bases and the J gene end by 9 bases; junction bases not matched to a gene: 11. The CDR3 DNA reads as TGCGCCAGCAGTGAAATAGCGGGCCCGAGGATGCAGTACTTC. Translated, it gives CASSEIAGPRMQYF.

This clone was observed once. V and J are TRBV28 and TRBJ2-7, with TRBD1 matching over 10 bases. Germline CDR1 is MDHEN and CDR2 is SYDVKM. Germline trimming cut 2 bases from V and 7 bases from J; bases unmatched to any gene: 8. The CDR3 runs to 15 residues. DNA of the CDR3: TGTGCCAGCAGTTTAGCGGGACAGGGGCGCCGGGAGCAGTACTTC. Its protein product is CASSLAGQGRREQYF.

The V and J genes are TRBV7-2 and TRBJ1-2; D might be TRBD1 (6 bases). Germline CDR1 reads SGHTA; CDR2 reads FQGNSA. The CDR3 loop spans 14 amino acids. V was pared by 5 bases and J by 2 bases, with 12 bases between. CDR3 nucleotide sequence: TGTGCCAGCAGCAATACAGGGTTAAACTATGGCTACACCTTC. This translates into CASSNTGLNYGYTF.

Only a few counts were recorded for this clone. V and J are TRBV7-2 and TRBJ1-5; no definite D call. The CDR3 is 15 amino acids. Germline loops: CDR1 SGHTA, CDR2 FQGNSA. Trimming stripped 1 base from V and 2 bases from J, with 9 bases between. As DNA, the CDR3 is TGTGCCAGCAGCTTAGGTGTATCAGGCAATCAGCCCCAGCATTTT. Its translation is CASSLGVSGNQPQHF.

This clone was found once. The V gene is TRBV12-5, the J gene TRBJ2-1, with D unclear. V dropped 4 bases and J dropped 3 bases, with 16 bases sitting between them. The CDR3 has 16 amino acids. Germline values: CDR1 LGHNT, CDR2 FRNRAP. Written as DNA, the CDR3 is TGTGCTAGTGGTTCGGCCAATGCCCTCTACTACAATGAGCAGTTCTTC. Amino acids: CASGSANALYYNEQFF.

The rearrangement links TRBV9 to TRBJ2-5, with TRBD2 identical over 10 bases. This CDR3 region has 16 residues. The trim removed 5 bases at V and 2 bases at J, leaving 9 bases unmatched. Germline CDR1 reads SGDLS; CDR2 reads YYNGEE. CDR3 loop: CASSDTLAGGQETQYF. The CDR3 region has the DNA TGTGCCAGCAGTGATACCTTAGCGGGGGGTCAAGAGACCCAGTACTTC.

The sample holds a few counts of this clone. The CDR3 is CASSLATARYQETQYF. The CDR3 nucleotides are TGCGCCAGCAGCTTGGCGACCGCTCGGTACCAAGAGACCCAGTACTTC. The gene calls are TRBV5-1 and TRBJ2-5; D call uncertain. The CDR3 is made up of 16 amino acids. CDR1 and CDR2 from the germline V gene are SGHRS and YFSETQ. Trimming cost V 0 bases and J 0 bases, with 12 bases left between them.

This clone was observed once. The rearrangement links TRBV19 to TRBJ1-4; D is undetermined. With 1 base removed from V and 6 bases from J, the gap between germline ends came to 9 bases. The CDR3 consists of 14 residues. The germline V gene has CDR1 LNHDA and CDR2 SQIVND (reference sequence). In DNA form, the CDR3 reads TGTGCCAGTAGTATAGGAACAGCTGATGAAAAACTGTTTTTT. Amino acid sequence: CASSIGTADEKLFF.